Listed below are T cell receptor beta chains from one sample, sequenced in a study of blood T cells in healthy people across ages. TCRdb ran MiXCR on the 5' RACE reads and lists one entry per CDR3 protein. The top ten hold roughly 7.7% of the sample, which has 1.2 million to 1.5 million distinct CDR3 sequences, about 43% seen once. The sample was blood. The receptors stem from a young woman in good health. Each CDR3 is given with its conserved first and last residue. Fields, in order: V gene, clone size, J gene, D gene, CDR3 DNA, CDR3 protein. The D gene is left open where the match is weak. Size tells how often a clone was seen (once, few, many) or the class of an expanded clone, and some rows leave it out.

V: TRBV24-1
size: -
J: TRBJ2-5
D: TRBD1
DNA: TGTGCCACCAGTGGCCCAGCCTCAGGGGGCCGTCAAGAGACCCAGTACTTC
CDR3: CATSGPASGGRQETQYF

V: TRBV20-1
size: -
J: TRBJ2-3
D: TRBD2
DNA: TGCAGTGCTAGAGTGTCGGCGGGAGGGGTCACAGATACGCAGTATTTT
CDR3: CSARVSAGGVTDTQYF

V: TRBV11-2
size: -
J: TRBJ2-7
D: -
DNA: TGTGCCAGCAGCCGAGCCGGGAGTGTGACTACCTACGAGCAGTACTTC
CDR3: CASSRAGSVTTYEQYF

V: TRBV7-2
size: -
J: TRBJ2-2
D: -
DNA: TGTGCCAGCAGCTTAGATTGGGCCAGAATAGACACCGGGGAGCTGTTTTTT
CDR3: CASSLDWARIDTGELFF

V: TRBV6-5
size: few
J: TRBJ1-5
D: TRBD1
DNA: TGTGCCAGCAGTTCCGCCGGGACAGGGTATCAGCCCCAGCATTTT
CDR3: CASSSAGTGYQPQHF

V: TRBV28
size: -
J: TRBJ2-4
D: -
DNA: TGTGCCAGCAGTTTCATCCCCGGAGGGTCCAAAAACATTCAGTACTTC
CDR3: CASSFIPGGSKNIQYF

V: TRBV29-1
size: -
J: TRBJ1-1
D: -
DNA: TGCAGCGTTGACCTGTTGGGGGGTGCTTTCTTT
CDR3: CSVDLLGGAFF

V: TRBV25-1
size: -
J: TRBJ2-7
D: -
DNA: TGTGCCAGCAGTGACGGTGTGGGGGTCTTTACCTACGAGCAGTACTTC
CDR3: CASSDGVGVFTYEQYF

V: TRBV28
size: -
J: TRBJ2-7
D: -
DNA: TGTGCCAGCAGTTCCCCTCGAGGGTGGTTCTACGAGCAGTACTTC
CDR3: CASSSPRGWFYEQYF

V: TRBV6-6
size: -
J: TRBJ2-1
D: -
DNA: TGTGCCAGCAGTTACCCAGGGGGGGGGCGCAGCAATGAGCAGTTCTTC
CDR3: CASSYPGGGRSNEQFF

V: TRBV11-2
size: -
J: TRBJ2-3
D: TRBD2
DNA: TGTGCCAGCAGCACTAGAGGGACTAGCAGACTCACAGATACGCAGTATTTT
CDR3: CASSTRGTSRLTDTQYF

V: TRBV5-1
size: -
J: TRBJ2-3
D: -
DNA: TGCGCCAGCAGCTCCTCAACTACTAGCACGTCAGATACGCAGTATTTT
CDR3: CASSSSTTSTSDTQYF

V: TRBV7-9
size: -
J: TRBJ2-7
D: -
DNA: TGTGCCAGCAATCCCCGAGAGGGACGCCTACTTAGCGAGCAGTACTTC
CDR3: CASNPREGRLLSEQYF

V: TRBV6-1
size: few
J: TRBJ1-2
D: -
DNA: TGTGCCAGCAGTGGAACGGGACAAGGGGTTACTAACTATGGCTACACCTTC
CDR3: CASSGTGQGVTNYGYTF

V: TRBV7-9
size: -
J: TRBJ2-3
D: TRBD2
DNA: TGTGCCAGCAGCCACACTTACGGGAGGGATACGCAGTATTTT
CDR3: CASSHTYGRDTQYF

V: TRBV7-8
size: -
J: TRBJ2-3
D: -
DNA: TGTGCCGGGGGGGCTGGCCGGGGCGGAGATACGCAGTATTTT
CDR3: CAGGAGRGGDTQYF

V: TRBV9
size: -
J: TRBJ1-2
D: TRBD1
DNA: TGTGCCAGCAGCGCAGGCCGGGACAGGGACGCCCCAGTACGTGGCTACACCTTC
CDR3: CASSAGRDRDAPVRGYTF

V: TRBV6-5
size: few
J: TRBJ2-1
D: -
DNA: TGTGCCAGCAGATTCCTGGTAGGGGAGCAGTTCTTC
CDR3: CASRFLVGEQFF

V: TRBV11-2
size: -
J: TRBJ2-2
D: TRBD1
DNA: TGTGCCAGCAGCATAGACAGGGCGGCCGGGGAGCTGTTTTTT
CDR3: CASSIDRAAGELFF

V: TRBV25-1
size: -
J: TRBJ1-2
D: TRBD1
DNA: TGTGCCAGCAGAAGCGACAGGGGCTATGGCTACACCTTC
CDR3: CASRSDRGYGYTF

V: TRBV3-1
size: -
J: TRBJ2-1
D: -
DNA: TGTGCCAGCAGCCAAGGCAGGCCAGGGAGCAATGAGCAGTTCTTC
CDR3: CASSQGRPGSNEQFF

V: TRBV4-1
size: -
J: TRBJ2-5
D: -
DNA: TGCGCCAGCAGCCAAGATTGGGGGGTCGAAGAGACCCAGTACTTC
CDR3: CASSQDWGVEETQYF

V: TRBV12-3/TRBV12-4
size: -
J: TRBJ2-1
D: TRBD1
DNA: TGTGCCAGCACTCGAAGACAGGGGAACAATGAGCAGTTCTTC
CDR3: CASTRRQGNNEQFF

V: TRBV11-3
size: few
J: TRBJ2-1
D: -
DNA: TGTGCCAGCAGCTTAGAGACGGGGGAGCAGTTCTTC
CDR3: CASSLETGEQFF

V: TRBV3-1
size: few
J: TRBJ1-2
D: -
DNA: TGTGCCAGCAGCCAAGCGGCAGACCTCTATGGCTACACCTTC
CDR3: CASSQAADLYGYTF

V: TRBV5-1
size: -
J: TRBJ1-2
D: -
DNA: TGCGCCAGCACCGACCCTAGTGCAGCGGCTAACTATGGCTACACCTTC
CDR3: CASTDPSAAANYGYTF

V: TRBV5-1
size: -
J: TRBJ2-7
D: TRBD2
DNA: TGCGCCAGCAGCTTGGAACGGGGGGTGTCCTACGAGCAGTACTTC
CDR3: CASSLERGVSYEQYF

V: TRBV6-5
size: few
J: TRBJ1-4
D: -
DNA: TGTGCCAGCAGTGACACGGTGGAGGAAAAACTGTTTTTT
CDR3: CASSDTVEEKLFF

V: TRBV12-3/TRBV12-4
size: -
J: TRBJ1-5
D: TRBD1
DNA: TGTGCCAGCCGACGACAGGGGAACGGTCAGCCCCAGCATTTT
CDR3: CASRRQGNGQPQHF

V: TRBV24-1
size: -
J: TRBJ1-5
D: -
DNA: TGTGCCACCAGTCGCAGGGATAGCAATCAGCCCCAGCATTTT
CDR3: CATSRRDSNQPQHF

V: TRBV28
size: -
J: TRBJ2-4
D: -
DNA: TGTGCCAGTACTCCGGGGGCAGGGGGACAAAACATTCAGTACTTC
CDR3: CASTPGAGGQNIQYF

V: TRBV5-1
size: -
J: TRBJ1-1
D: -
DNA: TGCGCCAGCAGCTTGGATGTGAGCAGGAACACTGAAGCTTTCTTT
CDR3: CASSLDVSRNTEAFF

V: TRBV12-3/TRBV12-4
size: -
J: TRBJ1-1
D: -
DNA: TGTGCCAGCCGCCTGGGGGGGAACATGAACACTGAAGCTTTCTTT
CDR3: CASRLGGNMNTEAFF

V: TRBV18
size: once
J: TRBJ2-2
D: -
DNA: TGTGCCAGCTCACCACCGGTCTCGATGAACACCGGGGAGCTGTTTTTT
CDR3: CASSPPVSMNTGELFF

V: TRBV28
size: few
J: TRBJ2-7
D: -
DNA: TGTGCCAGCAGTTCCAGGGGAGGGGGCTACGAGCAGTACTTC
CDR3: CASSSRGGGYEQYF

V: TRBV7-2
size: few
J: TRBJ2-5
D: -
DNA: TGTGCCAGCAGCTTAATCCGGGAGACCCAGTACTTC
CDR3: CASSLIRETQYF

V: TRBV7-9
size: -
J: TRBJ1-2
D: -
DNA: TGTGCCAGCAGCTTAGCGCACTCCTCGAATGGCTACACCTTC
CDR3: CASSLAHSSNGYTF

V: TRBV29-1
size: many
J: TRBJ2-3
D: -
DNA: TGCAGCGTGGTCGGACAGCCTCCCACCGACACAGATACGCAGTATTTT
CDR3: CSVVGQPPTDTDTQYF

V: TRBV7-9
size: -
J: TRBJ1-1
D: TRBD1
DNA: TGTTCAGGGGGTGGCGCTGAAGCTTTCTTT
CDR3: CSGGGAEAFF

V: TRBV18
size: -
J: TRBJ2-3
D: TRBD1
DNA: TGTGCCAGCTCACCACTGACAGGGGTGGCAGATACGCAGTATTTT
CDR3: CASSPLTGVADTQYF

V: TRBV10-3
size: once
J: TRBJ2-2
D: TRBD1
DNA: TGTGCCATCCGTCAGTCAAAGACAGGGGACACCGGGGAGCTGTTTTTT
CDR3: CAIRQSKTGDTGELFF

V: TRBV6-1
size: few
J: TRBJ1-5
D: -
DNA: TGTGCCAGCAGTGAACAAATTGAAGAACAGCCCCAGCATTTT
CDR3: CASSEQIEEQPQHF

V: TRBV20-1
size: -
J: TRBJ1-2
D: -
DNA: TGCAGTGCTGGAGTCCGTTTGGGGGATGGCTACACCTTC
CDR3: CSAGVRLGDGYTF

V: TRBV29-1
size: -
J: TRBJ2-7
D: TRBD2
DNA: TGCAGCGTTGAGTCAGTGCGGGGGGATGAGCAGTACTTC
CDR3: CSVESVRGDEQYF

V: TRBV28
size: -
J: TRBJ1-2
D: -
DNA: TGTGCCAGCAGTCCGACAGCTCACTATGGCTACACCTTC
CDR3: CASSPTAHYGYTF

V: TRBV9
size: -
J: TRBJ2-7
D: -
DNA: TGTGCCAGCAGCGGGGACACCCCAACGCACGAGCAGTACTTC
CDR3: CASSGDTPTHEQYF

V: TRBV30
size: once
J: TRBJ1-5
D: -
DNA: TGTGCCTGGAGTAATTGGGTCGACGGCAATCAGCCCCAGCATTTT
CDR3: CAWSNWVDGNQPQHF

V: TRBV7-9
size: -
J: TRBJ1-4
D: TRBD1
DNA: TGTGCCAGCAGCTTAGGCAGGGGGATTAATGAAAAACTGTTTTTT
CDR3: CASSLGRGINEKLFF

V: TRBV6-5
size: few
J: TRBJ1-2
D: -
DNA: TGTGCCAGCAGTACCCAATCCTACCCCGTTGGCTACACCTTC
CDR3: CASSTQSYPVGYTF

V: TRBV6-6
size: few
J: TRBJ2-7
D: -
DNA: TGTGCCAGCAGTTACACCGGGGGCGTTAGGTACGAGCAGTACTTC
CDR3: CASSYTGGVRYEQYF

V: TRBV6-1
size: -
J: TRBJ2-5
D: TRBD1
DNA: TGTGCCAGCAGTGCCCCGGGACAGGGGTTAGAGACCCAGTACTTC
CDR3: CASSAPGQGLETQYF

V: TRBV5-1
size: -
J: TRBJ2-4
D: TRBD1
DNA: TGCGCCAGCAGCCCCTCTTTCCGGGACAGAAGCAAAAACATTCAGTACTTC
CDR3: CASSPSFRDRSKNIQYF

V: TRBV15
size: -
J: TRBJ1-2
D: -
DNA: TGTGCCACCAACAGTGAATTTGAGATCTTGTATGGCTACACCTTC
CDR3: CATNSEFEILYGYTF

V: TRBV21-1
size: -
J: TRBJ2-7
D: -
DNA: TGTGCCAGCAGCGCAACTAGGCGCGAGCAGTACTTC
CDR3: CASSATRREQYF

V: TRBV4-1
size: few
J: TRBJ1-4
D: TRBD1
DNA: TGCGCCAGCTTCAGGGGGCACACGATTGAAAAACTGTTTTTT
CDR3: CASFRGHTIEKLFF

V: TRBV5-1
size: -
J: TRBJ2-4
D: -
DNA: TGCGCCAGCAGCTTGGGGGATCCCCAAGGAGAGCAGTACTTC
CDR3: CASSLGDPQGEQYF

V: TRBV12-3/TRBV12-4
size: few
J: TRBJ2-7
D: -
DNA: TGTGCCAGCAGATTAACTAGGGGGGCGTACTACGAGCAGTACTTC
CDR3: CASRLTRGAYYEQYF

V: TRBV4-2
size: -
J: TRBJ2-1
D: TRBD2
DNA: TGTGCCAGCAGCCAAGATTGGGCGGCTAGCGGGGACAATGAGCAGTTCTTC
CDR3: CASSQDWAASGDNEQFF